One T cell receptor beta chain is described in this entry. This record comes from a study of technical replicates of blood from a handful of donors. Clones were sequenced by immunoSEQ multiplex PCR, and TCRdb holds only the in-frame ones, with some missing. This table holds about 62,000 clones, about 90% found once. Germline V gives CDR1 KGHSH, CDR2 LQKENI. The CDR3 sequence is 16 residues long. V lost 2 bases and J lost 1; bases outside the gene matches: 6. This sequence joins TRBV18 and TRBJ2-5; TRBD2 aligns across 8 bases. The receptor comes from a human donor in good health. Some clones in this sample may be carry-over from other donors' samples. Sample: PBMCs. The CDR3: CASSPSREGFQETQYF. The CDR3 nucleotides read TGTGCCAGCTCACCAAGCCGGGAGGGTTTCCAAGAGACCCAGTACTTC. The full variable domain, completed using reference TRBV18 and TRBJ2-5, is NAGVMQNPRHLVRRRGQEARLRCSPMKGHSHVYWYRQLPEEGLKFMVYLQKENIIDESGMPKERFSAEFPKEGPSILRIQQVVRGDSAAYFCASSPSREGFQETQYFGPGTRLLVL.